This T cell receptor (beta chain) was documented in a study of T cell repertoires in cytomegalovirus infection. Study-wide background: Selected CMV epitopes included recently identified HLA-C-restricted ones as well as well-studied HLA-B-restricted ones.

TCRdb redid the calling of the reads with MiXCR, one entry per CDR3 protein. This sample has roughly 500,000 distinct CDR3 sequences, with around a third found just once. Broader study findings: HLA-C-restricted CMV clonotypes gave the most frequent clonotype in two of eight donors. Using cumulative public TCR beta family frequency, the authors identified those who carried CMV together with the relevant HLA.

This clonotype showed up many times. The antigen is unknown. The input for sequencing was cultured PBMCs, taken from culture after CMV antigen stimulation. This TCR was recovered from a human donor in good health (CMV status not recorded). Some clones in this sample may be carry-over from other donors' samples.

The CDR3 loop is CASSLAGTSAYEQYF. The CDR3 DNA sequence: TGTGCCAGCAGCTTAGCCGGGACTAGCGCCTACGAGCAGTACTTC. The V gene is TRBV7-8, the J gene TRBJ2-7; 10 positions match TRBD2. V was clipped by 0 bases and J by 2 bases; unmatched bases: 1. The length of the CDR3 is 15 residues. CDR1 and CDR2 (germline): SGHVS, FQNEAQ.